These 31 T cell receptor beta chains were sequenced from one sample in a study of cytomegalovirus exposure and HLA in healthy donors. A multiplex PCR was run with 60 Vbeta primers and 13 Jbeta primers. TCRdb keeps only in-frame clones here, not all; method: immunoSEQ multiplex PCR. In the table there are 50,000 to 60,000 clones, about 80% of which are singletons. The sequencing sample was made of PBMCs. The receptors here all came from a female donor in good health and CMV-seronegative.

The chain is built from TRBV19 and TRBJ1-1; D gene unclear. V was pared by 7 bases and J by 1 base, with 4 bases between. Germline-derived CDR1 and CDR2 are LNHDA and SQIVND (reference sequence). CDR3 length: 11 residues. CDR3 nucleotides: TGTGCCAGTATAAAGAACACTGAAGCTTTCTTT. It translates to CASIKNTEAFF.

The rearrangement links TRBV19 to TRBJ2-6; D gene unclear. Trimming shortened V by 3 bases and J by 0 bases, and 12 bases separated the two germline ends. Germline V gives CDR1 LNHDA, CDR2 SQIVND (reference sequence). The CDR3 runs to 17 residues. CDR3 in amino acids: CASSIALGYSGANVLTF. DNA for the CDR3: TGTGCCAGTAGTATCGCGCTCGGTTACTCTGGGGCCAACGTCCTGACTTTC.

This clone was counted only a few times. The gene calls are TRBV28 and TRBJ2-7; D possibly corresponds to TRBD1 (6 bases). The CDR3 loop spans 17 amino acids. V lost 3 bases, J lost 4 bases, and 22 bases lay in between. Germline V gene data show CDR1 as MDHEN and CDR2 as SYDVKM. The CDR3 DNA is TGTGCCAGCAGTTTCACCAACGACAGGCTAAAACCATACGAGCAGTACTTC. It encodes CASSFTNDRLKPYEQYF.

A few counts support this clone. The chain links TRBV2 to TRBJ1-1; TRBD1 might be the D (6 bases). V shed 6 bases and J shed 3 bases, with 14 bases lying between them. The germline V gene has CDR1 SNHLY and CDR2 FYNNEI. The CDR3 covers 14 residues. The CDR3 loop reads CASRGLGADTEAFF. The CDR3 nucleotides are TGTGCCAGCAGAGGATTGGGGGCCGACACTGAAGCTTTCTTT.

For the CDR3, the DNA is TGTGCCAGCAGCTTATGGTCTAGCTGGGAGACCCAGTACTTC. Encoded protein: CASSLWSSWETQYF. This chain connects TRBV7-9 to TRBJ2-5; the D gene is possibly TRBD2 (5 bases). The CDR3 runs 14 residues. Trimming removed 2 bases at V and 5 bases at J, with 12 bases between. CDR1 SEHNR and CDR2 FQNEAQ come from the germline V gene (reference sequence).

V gene TRBV30 combines with J gene TRBJ2-4, with a possible D match to TRBD1 (7 bases). Germline CDR1 is GTSNPN and CDR2 is SVGIG (reference sequence). The CDR3 is 13 residues long. V was clipped by 5 bases and J by 5 bases, with 13 bases between them. The CDR3 protein is CAWGGTDQNIQYF. CDR3 nucleotides: TGTGCCTGGGGGGGGACAGATCAAAACATTCAGTACTTC.

This clone was observed a few times. This chain links TRBV9 with TRBJ1-1, with D tentatively TRBD1 (6 bases). Germline CDR1 reads SGDLS; CDR2 reads YYNGEE. The germline V and J ends were trimmed by 0 bases and 4 bases, with 10 bases remaining between them. The CDR3 runs 14 residues. CDR3 sequence (DNA): TGTGCCAGCAGCGTAGGCGGGGGCTTCACTGAAGCTTTCTTT. Translating gives CASSVGGGFTEAFF. The full variable domain, completed using reference TRBV9 and TRBJ1-1, is DSGVTQTPKHLITATGQRVTLRCSPRSGDLSVYWYQQSLDQGLQFLIQYYNGEERAKGNILERFSAQQFPDLHSELNLSSLELGDSALYFCASSVGGGFTEAFFGQGTRLTVV.

This clone has just a few counts. The chain links TRBV7-9 to TRBJ1-2; D perhaps matches TRBD1 (5 bases). Trimming took 0 bases from V and 0 from J, leaving 8 bases between them. CDR3 length: 15 residues. The germline gives CDR1 SEHNR, CDR2 FQNEAQ (reference sequence). This CDR3 reads CASSLAGAPNYGYTF. CDR3 DNA sequence: TGTGCCAGCAGCTTAGCAGGGGCTCCTAACTATGGCTACACCTTC.

This sequence joins TRBV5-4 and TRBJ1-2, with D possibly matching TRBD1 (6 bases). The CDR3 is made up of 12 amino acids. Germline-derived CDR1 and CDR2 are SGHNT and YYREEE (reference sequence). Trimming removed 0 bases from V and 8 bases from J, with 8 bases in between. CDR3 in DNA: TGTGCCAGCAGCTTGGTACAGGGCGGCTACACCTTC. Its translation is CASSLVQGGYTF.

The J gene is TRBJ1-6, the V gene TRBV5-4, with TRBD1 matching over 7 bases. The CDR3 sequence is 16 residues long. Germline assignment: CDR1 SGHNT and CDR2 YYREEE (reference sequence). The V and J ends lost 1 base and 6 bases, in that order; junction bases with no gene match: 7. CDR3 region: CASSLFPGTVNSPLHF. In DNA, the CDR3 is TGTGCCAGCAGCTTGTTTCCCGGGACAGTTAATTCACCCCTCCACTTT.

Written as DNA, the CDR3 is TGTGCCAGCAGCTTGCAGGGAAACACCATATATTTT. The encoded protein is CASSLQGNTIYF. The chain carries TRBV7-9 and TRBJ1-3; D gene ambiguous. V lost 3 bases, J lost 4 bases, and 4 bases lay in between. Germline CDR1 and CDR2: SEHNR and FQNEAQ (reference sequence). The CDR3 runs 12 residues. Full variable domain (remainder filled in from reference TRBV7-9 and TRBJ1-3): DTGVSQNPRHKITKRGQNVTFRCDPISEHNRLYWYRQTLGQGPEFLTYFQNEAQLEKSRLLSDRFSAERPKGSFSTLEIQRTEQGDSAMYLCASSLQGNTIYFGEGSWLTVV.

V is TRBV5-1 and J is TRBJ2-3; the match to TRBD2 covers 7 bases. Germline V CDR1 and CDR2: SGHRS, YFSETQ. The length of the CDR3 is 16 residues. V trimming: 0 bases; J trimming: 1 base; junction bases outside the gene matches: 5. CDR3 coding DNA: TGCGCCAGCAGCTTGGGGCTAGCGGCCCGCACAGATACGCAGTATTTT. Amino acids: CASSLGLAARTDTQYF.

In DNA, the CDR3 is TGCGCCAGCAGCCGTACGGAGATGAACACTGAAGCTTTCTTT. Encoded protein: CASSRTEMNTEAFF. The chain combines TRBV4-3 with TRBJ1-1; no clear D gene. The length of the CDR3 is 14 residues. CDR1 and CDR2 (germline): LGHNA, YSLEER. V was trimmed by 4 bases and J by 0 bases, leaving 9 bases between them.

The chain couples TRBV5-1 to TRBJ1-3, with 9 bases identical to TRBD1. This CDR3 contains 17 residues. V trimming: 4 bases; J trimming: 0 bases; junction bases outside the gene matches: 8. In germline, CDR1 is SGHRS, CDR2 YFSETQ. The CDR3 region is CASSQDRGGDSGNTIYF. CDR3 coding DNA: TGCGCCAGCAGCCAGGACAGGGGAGGCGACTCTGGAAACACCATATATTTT.

The rearrangement joins TRBV7-8 to TRBJ2-1; possibly TRBD2 for D (7 bases). The CDR3 runs 15 residues. The germline gives CDR1 SGHVS, CDR2 FQNEAQ. Trimming shortened V by 2 bases and J by 2 bases, and 10 bases separated the two germline ends. The CDR3 loop is CASSLQGGAYNEQFF. CDR3 DNA sequence: TGTGCCAGCAGCTTACAAGGGGGGGCCTACAATGAGCAGTTCTTC. Variable domain in full (rest from reference TRBV7-8 and TRBJ2-1): GAGVSQSPRYKVAKRGQDVALRCDPISGHVSLFWYQQALGQGPEFLTYFQNEAQLDKSGLPSDRFFAERPEGSVSTLKIQRTQQEDSAVYLCASSLQGGAYNEQFFGPGTRLTVL.

The chain uses TRBV18 and TRBJ1-1; tentatively, D is TRBD1 (6 bases). Germline lookup yields CDR1 KGHSH and CDR2 LQKENI. Trimming removed 2 bases from V and 0 bases from J, with 22 bases in between. This CDR3 is built from 19 residues. CDR3 coding DNA: TGTGCCAGCTCACCAAACTTTCTGAGTCAGGGGCATATGAACACTGAAGCTTTCTTT. Translated: CASSPNFLSQGHMNTEAFF. Together with reference TRBV18 and TRBJ1-1, the CDR3 gives the full variable domain: NAGVMQNPRHLVRRRGQEARLRCSPMKGHSHVYWYRQLPEEGLKFMVYLQKENIIDESGMPKERFSAEFPKEGPSILRIQQVVRGDSAAYFCASSPNFLSQGHMNTEAFFGQGTRLTVV.

V gene TRBV15 combines with J gene TRBJ1-5, with D maybe TRBD1 (6 bases). In germline, CDR1 is LNHNV, CDR2 YYDKDF (reference sequence). V lost 4 bases, J lost 4 bases, and 14 bases lay in between. The CDR3 covers 15 residues. Written as DNA, the CDR3 is TGTGCCACCAGCAAAGGGGGAAGGGAGAATCAGCCCCAGCATTTT. It specifies CATSKGGRENQPQHF.

The chain combines TRBV19 with TRBJ2-5; D unclear. The length of the CDR3 is 13 residues. V lost 5 bases, J lost 5 bases, and 12 bases lay in between. CDR1 and CDR2 (germline): LNHDA, SQIVND (reference sequence). CDR3 region: CASSAASVETQYF. Here the CDR3 DNA reads TGTGCCAGTAGTGCGGCCTCAGTTGAGACCCAGTACTTC. Full variable domain (rest looked up from reference TRBV19 and TRBJ2-5): DGGITQSPKYLFRKEGQNVTLSCEQNLNHDAMYWYRQDPGQGLRLIYYSQIVNDFQKGDIAEGYSVSREKKESFPLTVTSAQKNPTAFYLCASSAASVETQYFGPGTRLLVL.

This clone was found once. V usage is TRBV11-2 and J usage is TRBJ2-2; TRBD2 is a possible D gene (6 bases). This CDR3 comprises 14 residues. From germline, CDR1 is SGHAT and CDR2 FQNNGV. The ends were cut back, 3 bases at V and 3 bases at J, with 8 bases in the middle. The CDR3 spells CASSLWRDTGELFF. CDR3 nucleotides: TGTGCCAGCAGCTTGTGGAGGGACACCGGGGAGCTGTTTTTT.

The count of this clone is one. The J gene is TRBJ1-2, the V gene TRBV27, with D possibly matching TRBD1 (5 bases). This CDR3 is 15 amino acids long. Per germline, CDR1 MNHEY and CDR2 SMNVEV (reference sequence). With 3 bases removed from V and 8 bases from J, the gap between germline ends came to 19 bases. CDR3 nucleotides: TGTGCCAGCAGTTTCTGGTTATCGGACATAAAGGGCTACACCTTC. It yields the protein CASSFWLSDIKGYTF.

This chain links TRBV9 with TRBJ2-1, with 11 bases identical to TRBD2. CDR3 length: 20 residues. Germline V gives CDR1 SGDLS, CDR2 YYNGEE. The junction had 20 bases not matched to a gene; V was cut back by 3 bases and J by 6 bases. The CDR3 region is CASSAKSGLAVTESTNEQFF. The CDR3 DNA follows: TGTGCCAGCAGCGCTAAATCGGGACTAGCGGTGACCGAATCAACCAATGAGCAGTTCTTC.

The chain links TRBV2 to TRBJ1-5; possible D gene TRBD1, 6 bases. There are 14 residues in the CDR3. The V and J ends lost 7 bases and 1 base respectively, with 11 bases between them. Germline loops: CDR1 SNHLY, CDR2 FYNNEI. The CDR3, as DNA: TGTGCCAGCAAGGTACAGGGAAGCAATCAGCCCCAGCATTTT. Translation: CASKVQGSNQPQHF.

This sequence joins TRBV5-1 and TRBJ2-5; TRBD2 aligns across 11 bases. There are 16 residues in the CDR3. Looked up from germline, CDR1 is SGHRS and CDR2 is YFSETQ. Trimming cost V 0 bases and J 1 base; bases outside gene matches: 2. The CDR3 region is CASSLAGTSGQETQYF. CDR3 nucleotide sequence: TGCGCCAGCAGCTTGGCCGGGACTAGCGGCCAAGAGACCCAGTACTTC.

The chain couples TRBV7-3 to TRBJ1-1, with 11 bases fitting TRBD1. Trimming cost V 4 bases and J 10 bases; bases outside gene matches: 5. CDR3 length: 13 amino acids. Germline CDR1 SGHTA, CDR2 FQGTGA. The CDR3 loop is CASSWGQGERAFF. The CDR3 coding sequence is TGTGCCAGCAGCTGGGGACAGGGGGAGAGAGCTTTCTTT.

The chain combines TRBV14 with TRBJ1-6; D might be TRBD1 (6 bases). CDR1 SGHDN and CDR2 FVKESK come from the germline V gene. V shed 1 base and J shed 0 bases, with 19 bases lying between them. The CDR3 loop spans 20 amino acids. The CDR3 sequence: CASSQVKVGQPSSYNSPLHF. DNA of the CDR3: TGTGCCAGCAGCCAAGTCAAAGTCGGACAGCCGAGCTCCTATAATTCACCCCTCCACTTT.

The chain joins TRBV10-2 to TRBJ1-5; D possibly corresponds to TRBD1 (5 bases). The CDR3 runs 15 residues. Germline V gene lookup returns CDR1 WSHSY and CDR2 SAAADI. Trimming cost V 3 bases and J 3 bases, with 12 bases left between them. The CDR3 loop is CASSELARVNQPQHF. CDR3 DNA: TGCGCCAGCAGTGAATTGGCCAGGGTCAATCAGCCCCAGCATTTT.

V gene TRBV5-1 combines with J gene TRBJ2-4; D might be TRBD2 (5 bases). The germline CDR1 and CDR2 sequences are SGHRS and YFSETQ. The CDR3 is 13 amino acids. Trimming removed 0 bases at V and 5 bases at J, with 6 bases between. DNA for the CDR3: TGCGCCAGCAGCTTGGCCGGGGAAAACATTCAGTACTTC. It yields the protein CASSLAGENIQYF.

The rearrangement links TRBV2 to TRBJ2-1, with 10 bases identical to TRBD1. The V segment lost 6 bases and the J segment 9 bases; nucleotides outside the gene matches: 5. The CDR3 covers 13 residues. Germline V CDR1 and CDR2: SNHLY, FYNNEI. Here the CDR3 reads CASRGTGDAEQFF. The CDR3 bases are TGTGCCAGCAGAGGGACAGGGGATGCTGAGCAGTTCTTC.

V is TRBV7-9 and J is TRBJ2-2; TRBD1 agrees at 7 bases. The CDR3 is made up of 19 amino acids. The junction had 16 bases not matched to a gene; V was cut back by 4 bases and J by 2 bases. Germline V CDR1 and CDR2: SEHNR, FQNEAQ (reference sequence). CDR3 residues: CASSSLRGQGKLNTGELFF. For the CDR3, the DNA is TGTGCCAGCAGCTCCTTAAGGGGGCAGGGCAAACTAAACACCGGGGAGCTGTTTTTT.

This chain uses TRBV4-1 with TRBJ1-1, with 7 bases matching TRBD1. The CDR3 spans 15 residues. V lost 4 bases, J lost 2 bases, and 7 bases stayed unmatched. Germline CDR1 MGHRA, CDR2 YSYEKL. CDR3 sequence (DNA): TGCGCCAGCAGCCCCACGGGACAGACAAACACTGAAGCTTTCTTT. Protein product: CASSPTGQTNTEAFF.

The chain combines TRBV19 with TRBJ1-1, with 9 bases aligning to TRBD1. Per germline, CDR1 LNHDA and CDR2 SQIVND (reference sequence). With 6 bases clipped from V and 3 bases from J, the junction kept 5 bases outside the gene matches. This CDR3 has 14 amino acids. CDR3 coding DNA: TGTGCCAGTAGCAACGGACAGGGGTACACTGAAGCTTTCTTT. Translated: CASSNGQGYTEAFF.